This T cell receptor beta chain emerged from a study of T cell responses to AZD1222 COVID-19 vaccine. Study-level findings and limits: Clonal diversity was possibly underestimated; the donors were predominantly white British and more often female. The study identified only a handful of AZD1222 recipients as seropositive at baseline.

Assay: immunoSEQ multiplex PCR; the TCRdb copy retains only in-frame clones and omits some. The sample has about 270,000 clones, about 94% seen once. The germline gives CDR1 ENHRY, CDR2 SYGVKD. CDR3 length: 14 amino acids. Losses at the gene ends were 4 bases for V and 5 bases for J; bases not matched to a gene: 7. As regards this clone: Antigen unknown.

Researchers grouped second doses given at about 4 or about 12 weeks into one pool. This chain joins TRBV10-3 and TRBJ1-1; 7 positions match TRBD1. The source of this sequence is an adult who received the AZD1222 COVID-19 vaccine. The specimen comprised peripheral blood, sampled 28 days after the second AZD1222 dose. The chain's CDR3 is CAISGRGLLTEAFF. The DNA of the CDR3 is TGTGCCATCAGTGGGAGGGGGCTTTTGACTGAAGCTTTCTTT.